This T cell receptor (beta chain) derives from a study of early T cells in non-severe SARS-CoV-2 infection. Study overall: From unsorted whole blood, bulk RNA was sequenced, and the chains remained unpaired.

From germline, CDR1 is MNHEY and CDR2 SVGEGT. The V gene end was trimmed by 5 bases and the J gene end by 1 base; junction bases not matched to a gene: 6. The CDR3 contains 15 residues. Study observations and caveats: Private and CD4 specificities were missed by VDJdb matching, skewed to anti-spike CD8.

Note on this clonotype: What it recognizes is unknown.

The protocol attached unique molecular identifiers to individual cDNA molecules. TCRdb reanalysed the 5' RACE reads using MiXCR and keeps one entry per CDR3 protein. This repertoire shows 95,000 to 100,000 distinct CDR3 sequences, roughly an eighth found once; its top ten account for 2% to 2.5%. This clonotype originated in an adult who was a healthcare worker with PCR-confirmed SARS-CoV-2 infection or an uninfected control (not recorded which). The J gene is TRBJ2-7, the V gene TRBV6-2 or TRBV6-3; 9 bases match TRBD1. The sequencing input was whole blood. CDR3 protein: CASSRDRVRSYEQYF. The CDR3, as DNA: TGTGCCAGCAGTCGGGACAGGGTAAGGTCCTACGAGCAGTACTTC.